This T cell receptor beta chain was recovered during a study of T cells after yellow fever vaccination. TCRdb fed the 5' RACE reads into MiXCR, producing one record per CDR3 protein. The table records nearly 300,000 distinct CDR3 sequences, under 9% of them present only once. The CDR3 has 16 amino acids. V was cut by 4 bases and J by 2 bases, with 15 bases left in between. The V gene's germline CDR1 is DFQATT and CDR2 SNEGSKA (reference sequence). The study, taken as a whole, reports: Weaker, the secondary response had a peak occurring faster, on day 5 versus 15.

This clonotype was detected a few times. The target antigen is unknown. The chain links TRBV20-1 to TRBJ1-6; D gene unclear. The source material was CD4+ T cells sorted from PBMCs, sampled 5 days after the yellow fever booster vaccination. This TCR derives from a man aged 18 to 29 who received the YFV17D yellow fever vaccine. The DNA of the CDR3 is TGCAGTGCTACCCGAGGACTGCTGGCCTATAATTCACCCCTCCACTTT. This sequence encodes CSATRGLLAYNSPLHF.